This T cell receptor (beta chain) was sequenced in a study of cytomegalovirus exposure and HLA in healthy donors. Study-level findings and limits: As was reported, the HLA-A and HLA-B alleles of most subjects were accurately predicted from TCR beta sequences. Reports described diagnosis of cytomegalovirus status by the classifier as highly specific and sensitive.

The PCR ran on 60 Vbeta and 13 Jbeta primers. Assay used: immunoSEQ multiplex PCR; TCRdb lists only in-frame clones, some missing. The data show roughly 140,000 clones, about 79% seen once. Deletions cut 7 bases from V and 4 bases from J, with 20 bases between. The CDR3 length is 15 residues. Germline values: CDR1 SGHTS, CDR2 YDEGEE. In regard to this clone: Its antigen is unidentified.

Input material: PBMCs. The rearrangement links TRBV5-8 to TRBJ1-1, with no clear D. The source is a woman in her 30s in good health and CMV-seronegative. This CDR3 is CASGAGSLRATEAFF. The CDR3 DNA follows: TGTGCCAGCGGAGCGGGAAGCTTACGGGCCACTGAAGCTTTCTTT.